Below, 20 T cell receptor beta chains from the same sample are listed, as sequenced in a study of CD8 T cells in Susac syndrome. With random hexamers, roughly 0.45 to 1 ug RNA was reverse transcribed. TCRdb re-called the immunoSEQ multiplex PCR reads with MiXCR, one entry per CDR3 protein. This sample carries hundreds of thousands of distinct CDR3 sequences, about 94% of them seen once, and the ten largest clones take 0.065% to 0.075%. Material for sequencing was CD4+ T cells from PBMCs. The receptors here all came from a human donor with multiple sclerosis.

CDR3 in amino acids: CASSQQPGLAGDSYEQYF. The CDR3 bases are TGTGCCAGCAGTCAACAACCGGGACTAGCGGGGGACTCCTACGAGCAGTACTTC. The chain couples TRBV27 to TRBJ2-7, with 14 bases that match TRBD2. The CDR3 extends over 18 amino acids. Trimming at V came to 5 bases and at J to 0 bases, leaving 9 bases not matched to a gene. Germline CDR1 MNHEY, CDR2 SMNVEV (reference sequence).

The chain links TRBV6-1 to TRBJ2-7; the D gene is possibly TRBD1 (6 bases). Germline V gene data show CDR1 as MNHNS and CDR2 as SASEGT. This CDR3 spans 14 amino acids. V lost 7 bases and J 2 bases, leaving 15 bases between the germline ends. CDR3 sequence reads: CASIPRGRTYEQYF. CDR3 DNA sequence: TGTGCCAGCATCCCCAGGGGCCGAACCTACGAGCAGTACTTC.

The chain combines TRBV15 with TRBJ2-1; 9 bases fit TRBD1. Germline V CDR1 and CDR2: LNHNV, YYDKDF (reference sequence). Germline trimming cut 3 bases from V and 15 bases from J; bases unmatched to any gene: 15. This CDR3 has 15 residues. CDR3 sequence reads: CATSSRGQGTPPPFF. The CDR3 nucleotides are TGTGCCACCAGCAGTAGAGGACAGGGGACCCCTCCACCGTTCTTC. Combining the CDR3 with reference TRBV15 and TRBJ2-1 gives the whole variable domain DAMVIQNPRYQVTQFGKPVTLSCSQTLNHNVMYWYQQKSSQAPKLLFHYYDKDFNNEADTPDNFQSRRPNTSFCFLDIRSPGLGDTAMYLCATSSRGQGTPPPFFGPGTRLTVL.

The CDR3 reads CASRPRRDSAYEQYV. DNA for the CDR3: TGTGCCAGCAGACCCCGAAGGGACTCAGCCTACGAGCAGTACGTC. V and J are TRBV6-5 and TRBJ2-7; weak D call: TRBD2 (6 bases). Looked up from germline, CDR1 is MNHEY and CDR2 is SVGAGI. V lost 6 bases, J lost 2 bases, and 17 bases lay in between. This CDR3 is 15 amino acids long.

This rearrangement joins TRBV11-2 to TRBJ2-7; a weak D match, TRBD1 (7 bases). CDR3 length: 18 amino acids. Germline CDR1 is SGHAT and CDR2 is FQNNGV. V was shortened by 3 bases and J by 7 bases, with 28 bases between the two germline ends. The CDR3, as DNA: TGTGCCAGCAGCTTCGCTCCGACAGGACAGGTCGGGGGTAGGGAGCAGTACTTC. This encodes CASSFAPTGQVGGREQYF.

V and J are TRBV19 and TRBJ2-7; 7 bases fit TRBD1. The CDR3 loop spans 15 amino acids. Germline V gene data show CDR1 as LNHDA and CDR2 as SQIVND (reference sequence). V trimming: 5 bases; J trimming: 4 bases; junction bases outside the gene matches: 11. The CDR3 loop is CASSRSTGTAYEQYF. CDR3 bases: TGTGCCAGTAGTCGCTCAACCGGGACAGCGTACGAGCAGTACTTC.

This chain links TRBV4-1 with TRBJ2-5; 10 bases line up with TRBD2. Looked up from germline, CDR1 is MGHRA and CDR2 is YSYEKL. The length of the CDR3 is 15 residues. V lost 2 bases to trimming and J lost 4 bases; unmatched junction nucleotides: 4. The chain's CDR3 is CASSQSAGGPETQYF. DNA of the CDR3: TGCGCCAGCAGCCAATCAGCGGGGGGGCCAGAGACCCAGTACTTC.

In its sample, this clonotype was seen a few times. The genes are TRBV5-5 and TRBJ2-5; TRBD1 agrees at 9 bases. The CDR3 is 16 residues long. Trimming at V came to 0 bases and at J to 5 bases, leaving 8 bases not matched to a gene. Looked up from germline, CDR1 is SGHKS and CDR2 is YYEKEE (reference sequence). The DNA for the CDR3 is TGTGCCAGCAGCTTGGCCTCAGGGACAGGGCGGGAGACCCAGTACTTC. Its protein is CASSLASGTGRETQYF.

The chain combines TRBV20-1 with TRBJ2-1, with 12 bases aligning to TRBD2. The ends lost 6 bases at V and 6 bases at J; junction bases unmatched: 6. CDR3 length equals 14 residues. Germline V CDR1 and CDR2: DFQATT, SNEGSKA (reference sequence). CDR3 loop: CSALLAGGLNEQFF. In nucleotides, the CDR3 is TGCAGTGCCTTACTAGCGGGGGGCCTCAATGAGCAGTTCTTC.

V is TRBV5-6 and J is TRBJ2-5; 13 nucleotides agree with TRBD2. V trimming: 4 bases; J trimming: 5 bases; junction bases outside the gene matches: 8. The CDR3 has 16 residues. Germline V lookup: CDR1 SGHDT, CDR2 YYEEEE. CDR3 residues: CASSLTSGGASETQYF. The CDR3 nucleotides are TGTGCCAGCAGCCTCACTAGCGGGGGGGCCTCGGAGACCCAGTACTTC.

This clonotype was found once. The chain joins TRBV5-6 to TRBJ2-7; TRBD2 is a possible D gene (7 bases). With 4 bases removed from V and 7 bases from J, the gap between germline ends came to 18 bases. The length of the CDR3 is 14 residues. The germline gives CDR1 SGHDT, CDR2 YYEEEE. The CDR3 loop reads CASSPFGGLGEQYF. As DNA, the CDR3 is TGTGCCAGCAGCCCGTTCGGGGGGCTAGGGGAGCAGTACTTC.

The chain couples TRBV9 to TRBJ2-3; D is perhaps TRBD2 (6 bases). Germline lookup yields CDR1 SGDLS and CDR2 YYNGEE. The CDR3 runs to 15 residues. Trimming stripped 1 base from V and 2 bases from J, with 11 bases between. CDR3 residues: CASSVTAGPTDTQYF. CDR3 sequence (DNA): TGTGCCAGCAGCGTAACGGCGGGACCCACAGATACGCAGTATTTT. Full variable domain (rest looked up from reference TRBV9 and TRBJ2-3): DSGVTQTPKHLITATGQRVTLRCSPRSGDLSVYWYQQSLDQGLQFLIQYYNGEERAKGNILERFSAQQFPDLHSELNLSSLELGDSALYFCASSVTAGPTDTQYFGPGTRLTVL.

CDR3 bases: TGTGCCAGTAGCCACACAGGGGGCGCGGCCGAGCAGTACGTC. Translating it yields CASSHTGGAAEQYV. The J gene is TRBJ2-7, the V gene TRBV19, with 9 bases matching TRBD1. The CDR3 is made up of 14 amino acids. Trimming took 6 bases from V and 6 from J; bases not matched to a gene: 9. Germline assignment: CDR1 LNHDA and CDR2 SQIVND (reference sequence).

This clonotype was detected once. The chain combines TRBV24-1 with TRBJ2-3, with D hard to call. V was cut by 3 bases and J by 8 bases, with 11 bases left in between. Germline lookup yields CDR1 KGHDR and CDR2 SFDVKD. The CDR3 is made up of 13 amino acids. The DNA for the CDR3 is TGTGCCACCAGTGATCCACCCACCGGTACGCAGTATTTT. Residues: CATSDPPTGTQYF.

The chain combines TRBV7-9 with TRBJ1-1, with D tentatively TRBD1 (6 bases). CDR1 is SEHNR and CDR2 is FQNEAQ in the germline V gene (reference sequence). V was clipped by 1 base and J by 1 base, with 10 bases between them. This CDR3 is 15 amino acids long. The CDR3 sequence: CASSLGRGRNTEAFF. In DNA form, the CDR3 reads TGTGCCAGCAGCTTAGGCAGGGGACGGAACACTGAAGCTTTCTTT.

The chain couples TRBV20-1 to TRBJ2-4; 8 nucleotides agree with TRBD1. CDR3 length equals 14 residues. Germline CDR1 is DFQATT and CDR2 is SNEGSKA (reference sequence). Unmatched junction bases numbered 7, after V lost 3 bases and J lost 6 bases. The CDR3 loop is CSASDRGGLNIQYF. The CDR3 bases are TGCAGTGCTAGTGACAGGGGAGGACTAAACATTCAGTACTTC.

V usage is TRBV12-3 or TRBV12-4 and J usage is TRBJ2-7; no reliable D call. The CDR3 covers 13 residues. Trimming left V 2 bases short and J 2 bases short, with 7 bases between. Here the CDR3 reads CASSLLQAYEQYF. Written as DNA, the CDR3 is TGTGCCAGCAGTTTACTCCAGGCCTACGAGCAGTACTTC.

This clonotype was seen once. The CDR3 region has the DNA TGTGCCAGCAGTTTCCAGGGGGCGAGGGCTTTCTTT. It codes for CASSFQGARAFF. The V and J genes are TRBV27 and TRBJ1-1, with TRBD1 identical over 8 bases. Trimming removed 3 bases from V and 11 bases from J; junction bases left unmatched: 5. This CDR3 has 12 amino acids. CDR1 is MNHEY, CDR2 SMNVEV, per germline (reference sequence).

V gene TRBV20-1 combines with J gene TRBJ1-6, with D possibly TRBD1 on 5 matching bases. The CDR3 runs to 15 residues. V shed 6 bases and J shed 2 bases, with 14 bases lying between them. The germline CDR1 and CDR2 sequences are DFQATT and SNEGSKA (reference sequence). The CDR3 DNA follows: TGCAGTGCCCCCCGTGAGACAGCCTATAATTCACCCCTCCACTTT. It is translated as CSAPRETAYNSPLHF.

This rearrangement joins TRBV20-1 to TRBJ2-7, with 12 bases that match TRBD2. The trim removed 3 bases at V and 2 bases at J, leaving 8 bases unmatched. Looked up from germline, CDR1 is DFQATT and CDR2 is SNEGSKA (reference sequence). The CDR3 loop spans 16 amino acids. CDR3: CSASVLAGGGTYEQYF. The CDR3 DNA sequence: TGCAGTGCTAGTGTCCTAGCGGGGGGGGGAACCTACGAGCAGTACTTC.